These T cell receptor gamma chains were read from a single sample in a study of gamma-delta T cells after stem cell transplantation. TCRdb reanalysed the RT-PCR reads with CATT. This table holds several thousand gamma-chain clones, more than 15% found once. The sequencing input was gamma-delta T cells. All receptors come from a human donor. It is not recorded whose cells these are; they may come from a transplant donor. Each CDR3 is given with its conserved first and last residue. Only part of the rows carry a size: once, few, many, or a class if the clone is expanded.

j_call v_call clone_size cdr3_aa cdr3_nt
TRGJP2 TRGV3 few CATWDRLKNWIKTF TGTGCCACCTGGGACAGGCTTAAAAATTGGATCAAGACGTTT
TRGJ1/TRGJ2 TRGV2 NA CATWGDTNYYKKLF TGTGCCACCTGGGGCGACACGAATTATTATAAGAAACTCTTT
TRGJP2 TRGV8 NA CATWDGRGWIKTF TGTGCCACCTGGGATGGCCGCGGTTGGATCAAGACGTTT
TRGJ1/TRGJ2 TRGV8 NA CATWDDKYKKLF TGTGCCACCTGGGATGATAAATATAAGAAACTCTTT
TRGJ1/TRGJ2 TRGV9 NA CALWEAYYYKKLF TGTGCCTTGTGGGAGGCTTATTATTATAAGAAACTCTTT
TRGJ1/TRGJ2 TRGV2 few CATWDGPGGYYKKLF TGTGCCACCTGGGACGGGCCGGGAGGGTATTATAAGAAACTCTTT
TRGJP TRGV9 few CALWEDWGELGKKIKVF TGTGCCTTGTGGGAGGATTGGGGAGAGTTGGGCAAAAAAATCAAGGTATTT
TRGJ1/TRGJ2 TRGV5 few CATWVSRWCYKKLF TGTGCCACCTGGGTGTCAAGGTGGTGTTATAAGAAACTCTTT
TRGJ1/TRGJ2 TRGV5 few CATWDRPPYYKKLF TGTGCCACCTGGGACAGGCCCCCTTATTATAAGAAACTCTTT
TRGJ1/TRGJ2 TRGV3 NA CAGLEHYYKKLF TGTGCCGGCCTAGAGCATTATTATAAGAAACTCTTT
TRGJ1/TRGJ2 TRGV8 few CATWGVHYKKLF TGTGCCACCTGGGGTGTGCATTATAAGAAACTCTTT
TRGJP TRGV9 few CALWELQELGKKIKVF TGTGCCTTGTGGGAGCTTCAAGAGTTGGGCAAAAAAATCAAGGTATTT
TRGJ1/TRGJ2 TRGV9 few CALWDPPREKLF TGTGCCTTGTGGGACCCCCCTAGGGAGAAACTCTTT
TRGJ1/TRGJ2 TRGV9 NA CALWEYYYKKLF TGTGCCTTGTGGGAGTATTATTATAAGAAACTCTTT
TRGJ1/TRGJ2 TRGV5 NA CATWVCYKKLF TGTGCCACCTGGGTATGTTATAAGAAACTCTTT
TRGJ1/TRGJ2 TRGV3 NA CATWDRPIKKLF TGTGCCACCTGGGACAGGCCAATTAAGAAACTCTTT
TRGJ1/TRGJ2 TRGV8 NA CATWDGRYKKLF TGTGCCACCTGGGATGGCCGTTATAAGAAACTCTTT
TRGJ1/TRGJ2 TRGV2 NA CATWDMGYKKLF TGTGCCACCTGGGACATGGGTTATAAGAAACTCTTT
TRGJ1/TRGJ2 TRGV9 few CALWEVHEKLF TGTGCCTTGTGGGAGGTGCATGAGAAACTCTTT
TRGJP2 TRGV2 few CATWDIRIKTF TGTGCCACCTGGGACATAAGGATCAAGACGTTT
TRGJ1/TRGJ2 TRGV9 NA CALWEVQEPANYYKKLF TGTGCCTTGTGGGAGGTGCAAGAGCCCGCTAATTATTATAAGAAACTCTTT
TRGJ1/TRGJ2 TRGV4 few CATWDGQYYKKLF TGTGCCACCTGGGATGGGCAATATTATAAGAAACTCTTT
TRGJ1/TRGJ2 TRGV9 medium-sized CALWEGFYYKKLF TGTGCCTTGTGGGAGGGGTTTTATTATAAGAAACTCTTT
TRGJ1/TRGJ2 TRGV2 few CATWGGNYYKKLF TGTGCCACCTGGGGCGGTAATTATTATAAGAAACTCTTT
TRGJ1/TRGJ2 TRGV2 few CATWDGPRKKLF TGTGCCACCTGGGACGGGCCAAGGAAGAAACTCTTT
TRGJP2 TRGV2 few CATWDARSDWIKTF TGTGCCACCTGGGACGCGCGTAGTGATTGGATCAAGACGTTT
TRGJ1/TRGJ2 TRGV2 few CATWDGRGYKKLF TGTGCCACCTGGGACGGGCGTGGTTATAAGAAACTCTTT
TRGJ1/TRGJ2 TRGV8 few CATWDPTGEKLF TGTGCCACCTGGGATCCGACGGGGGAGAAACTCTTT
TRGJ1/TRGJ2 TRGV2 NA CATWDGELWNLGKKLF TGTGCCACCTGGGACGGGGAATTGTGGAATTTGGGTAAGAAACTCTTT
TRGJ1/TRGJ2 TRGV2 NA CATWDGRVYKKLF TGTGCCACCTGGGACGGGCGAGTTTATAAGAAACTCTTT
TRGJP1 TRGV9 few CALWEAPPATGWFKIF TGTGCCTTGTGGGAGGCACCCCCCGCCACTGGTTGGTTCAAGATATTT
TRGJ1/TRGJ2 TRGV9 few CALWDPPLKDKKLF TGTGCCTTGTGGGACCCGCCCTTAAAGGATAAGAAACTCTTT
TRGJ1/TRGJ2 TRGV5 NA CATWADYYKKLF TGTGCCACCTGGGCGGATTATTATAAGAAACTCTTT
TRGJ1/TRGJ2 TRGV3 few CATWDSVRLNYYKKLF TGTGCCACCTGGGACTCCGTTCGGCTCAATTATTATAAGAAACTCTTT
TRGJP1 TRGV2 NA CATWDGRVTGWFKIF TGTGCCACCTGGGACGGGCGGGTCACTGGTTGGTTCAAGATATTT
TRGJP TRGV9 NA CALWEVQLGKKIKVF TGTGCCTTGTGGGAGGTACAGTTGGGCAAAAAAATCAAGGTATTT
TRGJ1/TRGJ2 TRGV2 NA CATWDGPRGDYKKLF TGTGCCACCTGGGACGGGCCTCGGGGGGATTATAAGAAACTCTTT
TRGJ1/TRGJ2 TRGV9 NA CALWDVDYYKKLF TGTGCCTTGTGGGACGTTGATTATTATAAGAAACTCTTT
TRGJP TRGV9 few CALWEGEELGKKIKVF TGTGCCTTGTGGGAGGGGGAAGAGTTGGGCAAAAAAATCAAGGTATTT
TRGJP2 TRGV3 few CATWDPENGDWIKTF TGTGCCACCTGGGACCCGGAAAATGGTGATTGGATCAAGACGTTT
TRGJP2 TRGV8 NA CATWDDYDWIKTF TGTGCCACCTGGGATGACTATGATTGGATCAAGACGTTT
TRGJ1/TRGJ2 TRGV2 NA CATWDGSGDYYKKLF TGTGCCACCTGGGACGGTTCCGGGGATTATTATAAGAAACTCTTT
TRGJ1/TRGJ2 TRGV5 NA CATGYRVKKLF TGTGCCACCGGGTACCGAGTTAAGAAACTCTTT
TRGJ1/TRGJ2 TRGV3 NA CATWESFQYYKKLF TGTGCCACCTGGGAGTCTTTTCAATATTATAAGAAACTCTTT
TRGJ1/TRGJ2 TRGV2 NA CATWDGSYKKLF TGTGCCACCTGGGACGGGTCTTATAAGAAACTCTTT
TRGJ1/TRGJ2 TRGV2 NA CATWDGPNYKKLF TGTGCCACCTGGGACGGGCCGAATTATAAGAAACTCTTT
TRGJ1/TRGJ2 TRGV5 large CATWDRQYKKLF TGTGCCACCTGGGACAGGCAGTATAAGAAACTCTTT
TRGJP2 TRGV3 NA CATWDTPLYSSDWIKTF TGTGCCACCTGGGACACCCCCCTATATAGTAGTGATTGGATCAAGACGTTT
TRGJ1/TRGJ2 TRGV2 once CATWDGPVYKELF TGTGCCACCTGGGACGGGCCGGTTTATAAGGAACTCTTT